The 17 T cell receptor beta chains below come from one sample, sequenced in a study of blood T cell repertoires in COVID-19. Sequencing used immunoSEQ multiplex PCR; TCRdb keeps in-frame clones, though not all of them. The sample holds some 130,000 clones, about 89% seen once. The sequenced sample was peripheral blood. All receptors come from a man aged 55 to 70 with COVID-19, enrolled during active disease.

The CDR3 is CASSPREAQWEQYF. CDR3 coding DNA: TGTGCCAGCTCACCTCGGGAGGCCCAATGGGAGCAGTACTTC. The rearrangement links TRBV18 to TRBJ2-7; 7 nucleotides match TRBD2. Trimming at V came to 3 bases and at J to 7 bases, leaving 9 bases not matched to a gene. Germline lookup yields CDR1 KGHSH and CDR2 LQKENI. This CDR3 contains 14 residues.

The chain links TRBV5-6 to TRBJ1-1; perhaps TRBD1 as D (6 bases). V was pared by 2 bases and J by 6 bases, with 11 bases between. Germline CDR1 SGHDT, CDR2 YYEEEE. This CDR3 is 13 amino acids long. CDR3 amino acids: CASSFQGRAEAFF. DNA of the CDR3: TGTGCCAGCAGCTTCCAGGGGCGGGCTGAAGCTTTCTTT.

The gene calls are TRBV10-3 and TRBJ2-7, with D perhaps matching TRBD1 (5 bases). The length of the CDR3 is 12 residues. Germline V lookup: CDR1 ENHRY, CDR2 SYGVKD. V lost 3 bases and J 6 bases, leaving 9 bases between the germline ends. The CDR3 nucleotides are TGTGCCATCAGTGAAATGGGGCCCGAGCAGTACTTC. Translation: CAISEMGPEQYF.

CDR3 sequence reads: CASDGGNGYTF. The CDR3 DNA reads as TGCGCCAGCGACGGGGGAAATGGCTACACCTTC. The rearrangement links TRBV5-1 to TRBJ1-2; TRBD1 is a possible D gene (5 bases). This CDR3 has 11 residues. Germline V gene lookup returns CDR1 SGHRS and CDR2 YFSETQ. Trimming left V 7 bases short and J 6 bases short, with 10 bases between. Full variable domain (rest looked up from reference TRBV5-1 and TRBJ1-2): KAGVTQTPRYLIKTRGQQVTLSCSPISGHRSVSWYQQTPGQGLQFLFEYFSETQRNKGNFPGRFSGRQFSNSRSEMNVSTLELGDSALYLCASDGGNGYTFGSGTRLTVV.

This clone was observed once. V and J are TRBV28 and TRBJ1-4, with D uncertain. The CDR3 totals 13 residues. Trimming shortened V by 10 bases and J by 7 bases, and 16 bases separated the two germline ends. Germline values: CDR1 MDHEN, CDR2 SYDVKM. The CDR3 region has the DNA TGTGCCATCGCGGACTCATACGGTGAAAAACTGTTTTTT. Its protein product is CAIADSYGEKLFF.

The CDR3, as DNA: TGTGCCAGCAGTTACTCTTCAGGGTCTGGGGCCAACGTCCTGACTTTC. Its protein product is CASSYSSGSGANVLTF. The chain joins TRBV6-6 to TRBJ2-6; perhaps TRBD1 as D (5 bases). The CDR3 is 16 residues long. The V gene lost 0 bases and the J gene lost 1 base, with 7 bases spanning the gap. The germline CDR1 and CDR2 sequences are MNHNY and SVGAGI (reference sequence).

This chain joins TRBV11-2 and TRBJ2-5, with D tentatively TRBD1 (5 bases). Germline assignment: CDR1 SGHAT and CDR2 FQNNGV. V lost 7 bases to trimming and J lost 5 bases, with 20 bases between them. The CDR3 is 15 residues long. For the CDR3, the DNA is TGTGCCAGCAACCCCGAACAGGCCCTGGGGGAGACCCAGTACTTC. Its translation is CASNPEQALGETQYF.

V and J are TRBV19 and TRBJ2-1; 8 positions agree with TRBD2. Unmatched junction bases numbered 13, after V lost 4 bases and J lost 8 bases. Germline assignment: CDR1 LNHDA and CDR2 SQIVND (reference sequence). This CDR3 spans 16 amino acids. Here the CDR3 reads CASSNLGGSGVDEQFF. The CDR3 coding sequence is TGTGCCAGTAGTAACCTAGGGGGTAGCGGGGTGGATGAGCAGTTCTTC.

V gene TRBV19 combines with J gene TRBJ2-6, with 7 bases fitting TRBD1. CDR3 length equals 16 residues. V dropped 7 bases and J dropped 3; count of bases not matched to a gene: 9. Germline CDR1 is LNHDA and CDR2 is SQIVND (reference sequence). The CDR3 DNA follows: TGTGCCAGTACCATACCGACAGGGAGTGGGGCCAACGTCCTGACTTTC. It is translated as CASTIPTGSGANVLTF.

The chain is built from TRBV6-5 and TRBJ2-7; tentatively, D is TRBD1 (6 bases). V was shortened by 6 bases and J by 4 bases, with 19 bases between the two germline ends. Germline CDR1 and CDR2: MNHEY and SVGAGI. This CDR3 spans 15 amino acids. The CDR3 region is CASRLDRTRAYEQYF. Here the CDR3 DNA reads TGTGCCAGCAGGTTAGACAGGACGAGGGCATACGAGCAGTACTTC.

The J gene is TRBJ1-1, the V gene TRBV30; TRBD1 might be the D (6 bases). Germline lookup yields CDR1 GTSNPN and CDR2 SVGIG (reference sequence). The CDR3 runs 14 residues. Trimming pared 3 bases from V and 5 bases from J, leaving 16 bases between. CDR3 coding DNA: TGTGCCTGGAGAAGGCAGGGGTTGGGAACTGAAGCTTTCTTT. It specifies CAWRRQGLGTEAFF.

The J gene is TRBJ1-1, the V gene TRBV9; D is unresolved. Germline CDR1 reads SGDLS; CDR2 reads YYNGEE. V dropped 6 bases and J dropped 3 bases, with 12 bases sitting between them. There are 13 residues in the CDR3. In nucleotides, the CDR3 is TGTGCCAGCACTCCCTTCGGTTACACTGAAGCTTTCTTT. Its translation: CASTPFGYTEAFF.

The genes are TRBV9 and TRBJ2-3, with 15 nucleotides matching TRBD2. Trimming took 2 bases from V and 0 from J; bases not matched to a gene: 10. The germline gives CDR1 SGDLS, CDR2 YYNGEE. CDR3 length equals 20 residues. CDR3 sequence reads: CASSVRTSGGAGESTDTQYF. DNA for the CDR3: TGTGCCAGCAGCGTCCGGACTAGCGGGGGGGCCGGTGAGAGCACAGATACGCAGTATTTT.

J is TRBJ1-1 and V is TRBV5-6, with 7 bases aligning to TRBD1. Germline values: CDR1 SGHDT, CDR2 YYEEEE. Trimming took 4 bases from V and 1 from J; bases not matched to a gene: 7. The CDR3 extends over 15 amino acids. The CDR3 DNA reads as TGTGCCAGCAGCCCGATTGACAGGGAGAACACTGAAGCTTTCTTT. This encodes CASSPIDRENTEAFF.

This clone has more than one count but fewer than ten. The chain recombines TRBV5-4 with TRBJ1-1; D not resolved. The length of the CDR3 is 16 residues. V was cut by 4 bases and J by 1 base, with 17 bases left in between. CDR1 and CDR2 (germline): SGHNT, YYREEE (reference sequence). CDR3 region: CASSPWLPNRNTEAFF. The CDR3 DNA reads TGTGCCAGCAGCCCGTGGCTCCCGAACAGGAACACTGAAGCTTTCTTT.

The chain carries TRBV7-2 and TRBJ1-1; a possible D gene is TRBD1 (6 bases). The germline CDR1 and CDR2 sequences are SGHTA and FQGNSA. There are 14 residues in the CDR3. V was trimmed by 3 bases and J by 2 bases, leaving 10 bases between them. The CDR3 here is CASSFGTPNTEAFF. CDR3 coding DNA: TGTGCCAGCAGCTTCGGGACACCTAACACTGAAGCTTTCTTT.

This chain links TRBV10-3 with TRBJ1-1; D is perhaps TRBD1 (5 bases). Germline CDR1 and CDR2: ENHRY and SYGVKD. CDR3 length equals 15 residues. Trimming took off 6 bases at V and 0 bases at J, with 14 bases between the two ends. CDR3 amino acids: CAISPSGRVNTEAFF. CDR3 DNA: TGTGCCATCAGCCCCTCGGGCAGGGTGAACACTGAAGCTTTCTTT.